This T cell receptor beta chain was captured by sequencing in a study of CD8 T cells in Susac syndrome. Study-wide background: Within the sequenced group of Susac syndrome patients, roughly six showed active disease and about eight were in remission.

RNA amounts of 0.5 to 1 ug underwent reverse transcription with random hexamers. TCRdb reanalysed the immunoSEQ multiplex PCR reads using MiXCR and keeps one entry per CDR3 protein. The sample carries 150,000 to 200,000 distinct CDR3 sequences, 85% to 95% recorded once. The germline gives CDR1 MGHDK, CDR2 SYGVNS. The CDR3 runs 16 residues. The V end was cut by 1 base, the J end by 1 base, with 11 bases between. This clonotype originated in a human donor with Susac syndrome. This chain connects TRBV25-1 to TRBJ2-4; D gene ambiguous. Sample: CD4+ T cells from PBMCs. In nucleotides, the CDR3 is TGTGCCAGCAGTGAATCCAGGTTTAAGGCCAAAAACATTCAGTACTTC. Protein product: CASSESRFKAKNIQYF.